This T cell receptor beta chain was recovered during a study of T cell responses to AZD1222 COVID-19 vaccine. This CDR3 spans 15 amino acids. Germline CDR1 SGHRS, CDR2 YFSETQ. Trimming at V came to 1 base and at J to 3 bases, leaving 6 bases not matched to a gene. With respect to this clone: Antigen unknown.

The assay was immunoSEQ multiplex PCR, and TCRdb's table has in-frame clones only and misses some. The sample has around 130,000 clones; more than 85% are singletons. Study-wide points: Spike-specific TCR breadth and depth both grew after two AZD1222 doses. Females outnumbered males among donors, who were mostly white British; clonal diversity was possibly underestimated.

The material was peripheral blood, obtained on day 0 of AZD1222 vaccination. The chain carries TRBV5-1 and TRBJ1-1; 7 bases map to TRBD1. This clonotype was obtained from an adult in good health. The CDR3 is CASSLLVRGDTEAFF. CDR3 in DNA: TGCGCCAGCAGCTTGTTGGTCAGGGGGGACACTGAAGCTTTCTTT.